This T cell receptor (beta chain) was obtained from a study of vaccination and CD4 T cells after COVID-19. Looking at the study overall: SARS-CoV-2 was confirmed by nasal swab PCR; disease was mild in under ten, severe in one.

There are a few counts of this clonotype. Antigen: not known. The Oncomine TCR Beta short-read assay was what sequenced the DNA obtained from cultured CD4+ T cells. Each CDR3 protein gets one entry after TCRdb re-called the PCR reads with MiXCR. The data show 15,000 to 20,000 distinct CDR3 sequences, with 60% to 75% seen just once and approximately 11% held by the top ten. The treatment is: roughly ten-day PBMC culture with coronavirus spike peptide pools or control peptides (ViraFEST assay). TCR sequencing followed the expansion of antigen-specific T cells with peptide pools in ViraFEST. Having spent less than 12 days in culture, CD4+ T cells were then isolated by negative selection. This receptor was obtained from a human donor who had recovered from COVID-19. What was sequenced was CD4+ T cells from blood, cultured in vitro.

The DNA for the CDR3 is TGTGCCAGCACCCTGCGGGCGGGACAGGGTGAATCACCCCTCCACTTT. Protein sequence: CASTLRAGQGESPLHF. The chain couples TRBV7-2 to TRBJ1-6; 9 positions match TRBD1. Germline V gene data show CDR1 as SGHTA and CDR2 as FQGNSA. V dropped 7 bases and J dropped 10; count of bases not matched to a gene: 14. CDR3 length: 16 residues.